This TCR beta chain was identified in a study of lymphopenia after photon versus proton radiotherapy. The data were produced by immunoSEQ multiplex PCR, yet TCRdb's version contains in-frame clones alone and is incomplete. The sample shows 30,000 to 40,000 clones, 92% of them seen only once. The CDR3 has 15 amino acids. V shed 2 bases and J shed 5 bases, with 13 bases lying between them. Germline CDR1 LNHDA, CDR2 SQIVND (reference sequence). Study outcomes and limitations: A bigger post-nadir fall in TCR diversity correlated inversely with survival time in deceased patients.

In regard to this clone: What it recognizes is unknown.

The TCR sequence derives from a man in his 60s with cholangiocarcinoma. The sequencing used peripheral blood, collected from a patient treated with photon-based radiotherapy. V gene TRBV19 combines with J gene TRBJ1-5, with D hard to call. In DNA form, the CDR3 reads TGTGCCAGTAGTATAAACGCATTAAGCGATCAGCCCCAGCATTTT. It encodes CASSINALSDQPQHF.